This T cell receptor (beta chain) was recovered during a study of blood T cell repertoires in COVID-19. As for the study in general: From the United States, Italy and Spain came samples of acute and convalescent COVID-19. T cells, B-cell-depleted T cells, or PBMCs supplied cDNA or gDNA.

The CDR3 spans 16 residues. CDR1 is SGDLS and CDR2 is YYNGEE in the germline V gene. Losses at the gene ends were 4 bases for V and 3 bases for J; bases not matched to a gene: 7. Study processing details: The authors estimated nucleated cell counts from reference gene primer amplification. Sequenced by immunoSEQ multiplex PCR; TCRdb stores in-frame clones only, minus some. V and J calls and clone size are as listed in that table; D and trimming were resolved from the DNA. The sample consists of some 180,000 clones, roughly 90% of them appearing once. The source of this sequence is a man aged 50 or older with acute or convalescent COVID-19. J is TRBJ2-3 and V is TRBV9; 11 nucleotides line up with TRBD1. The specimen sequenced was peripheral blood. The CDR3 reads CASSSEGTGGTDTQYF. The CDR3, as DNA: TGTGCCAGCAGCTCAGAAGGGACAGGGGGGACAGATACGCAGTATTTT.